This T cell receptor beta chain was observed in a study of response to subunit inactivated influenza vaccine. Study-wide points: Researchers suggested that each seasonal influenza vaccination recruits few new T cells.

TCRdb re-called the RT-PCR reads through MiXCR, storing one row per CDR3 protein. The repertoire includes 500,000 to 650,000 distinct CDR3 sequences, 6.5% to 8% of them detected once, and approximately 12% sits in the top ten. As for this clonotype: Its specificity is unknown.

The material sequenced was PBMCs from blood, taken less than 30 months after vaccination. This sequence was found in a man aged 50 to 69 who received an inactivated influenza vaccine.

In DNA form, the CDR3 reads TGTGCCAGCAGTTCTAGGACTAGCGGGAGGAAACAAGAGACCCAGTACTTC. Translation: CASSSRTSGRKQETQYF. The J gene is TRBJ2-5, the V gene TRBV27, with TRBD2 identical over 14 bases. Germline assignment: CDR1 MNHEY and CDR2 SMNVEV (reference sequence). CDR3 size: 17 residues. V gave up 4 bases and J gave up 2 bases; unmatched junction bases: 6.